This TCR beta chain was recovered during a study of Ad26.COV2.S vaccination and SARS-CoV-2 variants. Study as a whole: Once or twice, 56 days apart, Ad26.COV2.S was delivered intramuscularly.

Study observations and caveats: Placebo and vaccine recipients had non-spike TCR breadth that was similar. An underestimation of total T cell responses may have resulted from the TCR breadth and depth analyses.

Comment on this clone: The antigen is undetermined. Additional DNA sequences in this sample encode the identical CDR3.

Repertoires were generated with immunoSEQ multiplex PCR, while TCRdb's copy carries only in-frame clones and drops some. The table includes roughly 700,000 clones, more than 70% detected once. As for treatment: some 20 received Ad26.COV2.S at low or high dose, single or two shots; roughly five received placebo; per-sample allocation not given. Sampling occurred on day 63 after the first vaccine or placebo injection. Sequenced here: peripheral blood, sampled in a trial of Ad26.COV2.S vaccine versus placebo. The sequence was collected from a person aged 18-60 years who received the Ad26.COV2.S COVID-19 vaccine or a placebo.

Here the CDR3 DNA reads TGTGCCAGCAGAGGACAGGCTTACAATGAGCAGTTCTTC. The encoded protein is CASRGQAYNEQFF. The genes are TRBV6-5 and TRBJ2-1, with 7 bases fitting TRBD1. CDR3 length: 13 residues. Germline CDR1 and CDR2: MNHEY and SVGAGI. With 6 bases clipped from V and 4 bases from J, the junction kept 3 bases outside the gene matches.